This entry concerns a single TCR beta chain. What it binds is not known. This entry belongs to a study of identifying expanded T cells in peripheral blood. Assay used: immunoSEQ multiplex PCR; TCRdb lists only in-frame clones, some missing. The sample contains roughly 56,000 clones, approximately 82% of which appear only once. Findings and limits, study-wide: Across healthy donors, higher total template counts meant significantly greater approximately two-week count variance. Technical replicates showed roughly 1.2 changed clones; about two weeks 15 to 20; four weeks 19.

During the collection period, no donor immune events like infections were recorded. The source of this sequence is a person between 18 and 75 years old in good health. Input material: blood.

CDR3 in amino acids: CASSPDRGLGTEAFF. The CDR3 nucleotides read TGTGCCAGCAGCCCGGACAGGGGGCTGGGCACTGAAGCTTTCTTT. The V gene is TRBV7-9, the J gene TRBJ1-1, with TRBD1 identical over 11 bases. Germline lookup yields CDR1 SEHNR and CDR2 FQNEAQ (reference sequence). With 5 bases clipped from V and 4 bases from J, the junction kept 6 bases outside the gene matches. CDR3 length equals 15 residues.